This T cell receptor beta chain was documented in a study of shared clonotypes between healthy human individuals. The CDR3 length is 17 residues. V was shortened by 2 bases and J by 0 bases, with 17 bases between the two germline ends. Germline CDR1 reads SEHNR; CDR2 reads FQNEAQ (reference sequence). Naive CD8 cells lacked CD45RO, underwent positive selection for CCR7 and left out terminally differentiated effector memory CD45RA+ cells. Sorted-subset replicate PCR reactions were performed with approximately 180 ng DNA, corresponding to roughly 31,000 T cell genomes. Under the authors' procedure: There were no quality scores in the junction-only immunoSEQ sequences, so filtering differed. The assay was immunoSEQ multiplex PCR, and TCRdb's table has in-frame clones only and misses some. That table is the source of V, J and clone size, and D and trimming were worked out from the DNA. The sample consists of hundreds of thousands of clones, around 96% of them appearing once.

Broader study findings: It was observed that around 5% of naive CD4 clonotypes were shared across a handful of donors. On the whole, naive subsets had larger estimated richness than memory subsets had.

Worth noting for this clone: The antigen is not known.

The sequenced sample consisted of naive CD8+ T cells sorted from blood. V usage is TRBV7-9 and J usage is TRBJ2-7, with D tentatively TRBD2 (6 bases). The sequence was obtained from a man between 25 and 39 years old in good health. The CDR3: CASSLPSGLLLSYEQYF. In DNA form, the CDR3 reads TGTGCCAGCAGCTTACCCAGCGGGTTGCTTCTCTCCTACGAGCAGTACTTC.